The rows below give T cell receptor beta chains drawn from one sample of a study of regulatory T cells in long-lasting Graves disease. TCRdb used MiXCR to reprocess the multiplex PCR reads, holding one entry per CDR3 protein. The sample lists approximately 400,000 distinct CDR3 sequences, roughly 12% seen once, with approximately 17% in the top ten. This same sample was also part of a study on T cells in Graves' hyperthyroidism and ophthalmopathy.

The sample was peripheral blood mononuclear cells (PBMCs), taken at new diagnosis, from a patient treated with antithyroid drugs. The receptor source for this set is a woman under 30 with Graves disease. CDR3s include the opening cysteine and the closing phenylalanine or tryptophan. Fields, in order: D gene, clone size, CDR3 length, V gene, J gene, CDR3 protein, CDR3 DNA. The D gene is left open where the match is weak. A row's size may be missing; if present it is once, few, many or a size class.

d_gene: .; abundance: many; len: 15; v_gene: TRBV7-2; j_gene: TRBJ1-2; CDR3aa: CASSHTPGDFYGYTF; CDR3nt: TGTGCCAGCAGCCATACCCCGGGGGACTTCTATGGCTACACCTTC
d_gene: .; abundance: many; len: 13; v_gene: TRBV7-9; j_gene: TRBJ1-2; CDR3aa: CASSDPGTVVLTF; CDR3nt: TGTGCCAGCAGCGACCCCGGGACCGTTGTCCTCACCTTC
d_gene: .; abundance: few; len: 19; v_gene: TRBV4-3; j_gene: TRBJ1-2; CDR3aa: CASSQLKRLDGGGIYGYTF; CDR3nt: TGCGCCAGCAGCCAACTAAAGCGTTTGGATGGGGGGGGGATCTATGGCTACACCTTC
d_gene: TRBD2; abundance: many; len: 19; v_gene: TRBV29-1; j_gene: TRBJ2-1; CDR3aa: CSVALLAGKGVRSYNEQFF; CDR3nt: TGCAGCGTGGCCCTACTAGCGGGAAAGGGGGTTAGGTCCTACAATGAGCAGTTCTTC
d_gene: .; abundance: few; len: 14; v_gene: TRBV6-2/TRBV6-3; j_gene: TRBJ2-5; CDR3aa: CASSYVVSQETQYF; CDR3nt: TGTGCCAGCAGTTACGTGGTCAGCCAAGAGACCCAGTACTTC
d_gene: .; abundance: many; len: 18; v_gene: TRBV7-9; j_gene: TRBJ2-6; CDR3aa: CASSFSGTSGFGANVLTF; CDR3nt: TGTGCCAGCAGTTTCTCGGGGACTTCAGGGTTTGGGGCCAACGTCCTGACTTTC
d_gene: TRBD1; abundance: many; len: 16; v_gene: TRBV5-1; j_gene: TRBJ1-4; CDR3aa: CASSLAVYRTGEKLFF; CDR3nt: TGCGCCAGCAGCCTCGCAGTTTATAGGACAGGAGAAAAACTGTTTTTT
d_gene: .; abundance: many; len: 14; v_gene: TRBV7-3; j_gene: TRBJ2-1; CDR3aa: CASSSPPAGGEQFF; CDR3nt: TGTGCCAGCAGCTCGCCCCCGGCAGGAGGTGAGCAGTTCTTC
d_gene: .; abundance: .; len: 16; v_gene: TRBV7-9; j_gene: TRBJ2-3; CDR3aa: CASSPRTRGPTDTQYF; CDR3nt: TGTGCCAGCAGCCCACGAACTAGGGGTCCGACAGATACGCAGTATTTT
d_gene: TRBD1; abundance: many; len: 15; v_gene: TRBV28; j_gene: TRBJ2-1; CDR3aa: CASSLRDSLYNEQFF; CDR3nt: TGTGCCAGCAGTTTACGGGACAGTCTCTACAATGAGCAGTTCTTC
d_gene: .; abundance: few; len: 18; v_gene: TRBV19; j_gene: TRBJ1-2; CDR3aa: CASSPIGGYSAVYYGYTF; CDR3nt: TGTGCCAGTAGTCCAATAGGGGGGTACTCGGCAGTCTACTATGGCTACACCTTC
d_gene: .; abundance: few; len: 16; v_gene: TRBV30; j_gene: TRBJ2-6; CDR3aa: CAWSVPGATGANVLTF; CDR3nt: TGTGCCTGGAGTGTCCCGGGGGCAACAGGGGCCAACGTCCTGACTTTC
d_gene: TRBD2; abundance: many; len: 15; v_gene: TRBV7-2; j_gene: TRBJ2-3; CDR3aa: CASSLAGGPADTQYF; CDR3nt: TGTGCCAGCAGCCTAGCGGGAGGGCCAGCAGATACGCAGTATTTT
d_gene: TRBD2; abundance: many; len: 14; v_gene: TRBV10-3; j_gene: TRBJ2-5; CDR3aa: CAISEAGRAETQYF; CDR3nt: TGTGCCATCAGTGAGGCAGGGAGGGCAGAGACCCAGTACTTC
d_gene: TRBD2; abundance: .; len: 16; v_gene: TRBV3-1; j_gene: TRBJ2-5; CDR3aa: CASSRGLAGAGETQYF; CDR3nt: TGTGCCAGCAGCCGGGGACTAGCGGGAGCGGGAGAGACCCAGTACTTC
d_gene: .; abundance: .; len: 16; v_gene: TRBV14; j_gene: TRBJ2-1; CDR3aa: CASSPPAGRGLNEQFF; CDR3nt: TGTGCCAGCAGCCCTCCCGCCGGGAGGGGGCTTAATGAGCAGTTCTTC
d_gene: TRBD2; abundance: many; len: 15; v_gene: TRBV6-1; j_gene: TRBJ2-7; CDR3aa: CASSVRLAGRLSQYF; CDR3nt: TGTGCCAGCAGTGTTCGACTAGCGGGAAGGCTGTCGCAGTACTTC
d_gene: TRBD1; abundance: .; len: 16; v_gene: TRBV7-2; j_gene: TRBJ1-1; CDR3aa: CASSIPGQGRGTEAFF; CDR3nt: TGTGCCAGCAGCATACCGGGACAGGGGAGGGGAACTGAAGCTTTCTTT
d_gene: .; abundance: many; len: 14; v_gene: TRBV7-3; j_gene: TRBJ1-1; CDR3aa: CASSWDPTNTEAFF; CDR3nt: TGTGCCAGCAGCTGGGACCCAACCAACACTGAAGCTTTCTTT
d_gene: .; abundance: many; len: 10; v_gene: TRBV5-1; j_gene: TRBJ1-2; CDR3aa: CALFRDGYTF; CDR3nt: TGCGCCCTCTTTCGGGATGGCTACACCTTC
d_gene: .; abundance: many; len: 13; v_gene: TRBV19; j_gene: TRBJ2-5; CDR3aa: CASSIQLQETQYF; CDR3nt: TGTGCCAGTAGTATACAGCTCCAAGAGACCCAGTACTTC
d_gene: TRBD1; abundance: few; len: 15; v_gene: TRBV4-3; j_gene: TRBJ1-2; CDR3aa: CASSQTMDRSYGYTF; CDR3nt: TGCGCCAGCAGCCAAACAATGGACAGGTCCTATGGCTACACCTTC
d_gene: TRBD1; abundance: once; len: 20; v_gene: TRBV11-2; j_gene: TRBJ2-5; CDR3aa: CASSRKYLEDREKAQETQYF; CDR3nt: TGTGCCAGCAGCCGTAAATATCTGGAGGACAGGGAAAAAGCCCAAGAGACCCAGTACTTC
d_gene: .; abundance: many; len: 13; v_gene: TRBV7-2; j_gene: TRBJ1-6; CDR3aa: CASSLTGDSPLHF; CDR3nt: TGTGCCAGCAGCTTGACCGGGGATTCACCCCTCCACTTT
d_gene: TRBD1; abundance: .; len: 15; v_gene: TRBV7-8; j_gene: TRBJ2-7; CDR3aa: CASSRARDRVVEQYF; CDR3nt: TGTGCCAGCAGCCGTGCGCGGGACAGGGTCGTGGAGCAGTACTTC
d_gene: TRBD1; abundance: many; len: 14; v_gene: TRBV7-9; j_gene: TRBJ1-2; CDR3aa: CASSSTPGGEGYTF; CDR3nt: TGTGCCAGCAGCTCCACCCCAGGGGGAGAAGGCTACACCTTC
d_gene: TRBD2; abundance: many; len: 16; v_gene: TRBV29-1; j_gene: TRBJ2-3; CDR3aa: CSVVSGLAGLGDTQYF; CDR3nt: TGCAGCGTTGTCTCGGGACTAGCGGGACTGGGAGATACGCAGTATTTT